The 9 T cell receptor beta chains below all came from one sample that was sequenced in a study of cytomegalovirus exposure and HLA in healthy donors. 13 Jbeta primers and 60 Vbeta primers were used for the PCR. Produced via immunoSEQ multiplex PCR; TCRdb's table is partial and in-frame only. Of more than 90,000 clones detected, 60% to 85% appear once; the ten largest clones hold roughly 4.5%. Sequencing was done on a sample of PBMCs. These receptor sequences come from a man in his forties or fifties in good health and CMV-seropositive.

This clone has just a few counts. The rearrangement uses TRBV19 and TRBJ2-5; TRBD2 matches 7 bases. Germline trimming cut 5 bases from V and 11 bases from J; bases unmatched to any gene: 5. In germline, CDR1 is LNHDA, CDR2 SQIVND (reference sequence). The CDR3 is 11 amino acids. The CDR3: CASSVGGEQYF. The CDR3 DNA follows: TGTGCCAGTAGTGTTGGGGGGGAGCAGTACTTC.

The V and J genes are TRBV7-6 and TRBJ2-5; 8 positions agree with TRBD1. The DNA end is a closer match to TRBJ2-7, so the J assignment may be wrong. The CDR3 is 15 amino acids. CDR1 is SGHVS, CDR2 FNYEAQ, per germline. This CDR3 is CASSPPGRGLGEQYF. The CDR3 DNA follows: TGTGCCAGCAGCCCACCCGGCAGGGGGCTTGGCGAGCAGTACTTC.

The chain has TRBV10-3 and TRBJ1-4; the D is unclear. This CDR3 is built from 12 residues. CDR1 is ENHRY and CDR2 is SYGVKD in the germline V gene. Trimming shortened V by 6 bases and J by 7 bases, and 9 bases separated the two germline ends. CDR3 protein: CAIRDRSEKLFF. DNA of the CDR3: TGTGCCATCAGGGATAGGAGTGAAAAACTGTTTTTT.

This chain connects TRBV7-2 to TRBJ1-1; D is possibly TRBD1 (6 bases). The CDR3 sequence is 15 residues long. CDR1 and CDR2 (germline): SGHTA, FQGNSA. V was clipped by 1 base and J by 0 bases, with 9 bases between them. CDR3 nucleotide sequence: TGTGCCAGCAGCTTAGGACAGGTTATGAACACTGAAGCTTTCTTT. Translated, it gives CASSLGQVMNTEAFF.

CDR3 DNA: TGCGCCAGCAGCTTGGGACCGGGGGGCTCCTACGAGCAGTACTTC. Protein: CASSLGPGGSYEQYF. The chain recombines TRBV5-1 with TRBJ2-7, with 7 nucleotides matching TRBD2. Germline CDR1 reads SGHRS; CDR2 reads YFSETQ. After removal of 0 bases from V and 0 bases from J, the junction contained 3 bases not matched to a gene. The CDR3 consists of 15 residues.

With regard to this clone: This specimen includes other DNA sequences encoding the same CDR3. The rearrangement links TRBV5-1 to TRBJ2-1, with a tentative D call TRBD2 (6 bases). Germline CDR1 SGHRS, CDR2 YFSETQ. CDR3 size: 13 residues. Trimming removed 4 bases at V and 10 bases at J, with 15 bases between. The CDR3 DNA reads as TGCGCCAGCAGCCTCGACCGAGCGGGCGAGCAGTTCTTC. This encodes CASSLDRAGEQFF.

This clone has just a few counts. The rearrangement joins TRBV6-1 to TRBJ1-1; weak D call: TRBD1 (6 bases). The germline V and J ends were trimmed by 1 base and 4 bases, with 10 bases remaining between them. The CDR3 runs 14 residues. Per germline, CDR1 MNHNS and CDR2 SASEGT. The CDR3, as DNA: TGTGCCAGCAGTGAAGTGTGGACAGCCACTGAAGCTTTCTTT. Its protein product is CASSEVWTATEAFF.

A few counts support this clone. This chain links TRBV12-5 with TRBJ2-7; D is unresolved. Between the trimmed V and J ends, which lost 1 base and 3 bases, there was a span of 7 bases. The CDR3 runs to 13 residues. Germline V CDR1 and CDR2: LGHNT, FRNRAP. CDR3 coding DNA: TGTGCTAGTGGTTTGGATCTAGGCTACGAGCAGTACTTC. Residues: CASGLDLGYEQYF.

Regarding this clone: The junction departs from the called germline gene at one end, perhaps through a read error. This sequence joins TRBV19 and TRBJ1-1; D may be TRBD1 (5 bases). The germline V gene encodes CDR1 LNHDA and CDR2 SQIVND (reference sequence). CDR3 size: 12 residues. CDR3 in amino acids: CASSLGHTEVFF. The CDR3 coding sequence is TGTGCCAGTAGTCTCGGACACACTGAAGTTTTCTTT.